The following is a T cell receptor (beta chain) sequence with its context. Antigen specificity is unknown. This sample is part of a study of T cells after posttransplantation cyclophosphamide. Study results and limitations: Later post-transplant blood repertoires were often dominated by donor CD8+ memory clones. Recipient CMV seropositivity and CMV reactivation strongly tracked TRB clonality. Tissue-infiltrating T cells from skin or gut overlapped little with blood T cells.

Cells defined as naive were viable CD3+CD4+ or CD3+CD8+ and CCR7+CD45RA+CD45RO-CD95-CD27+CD28+. CDR1 and CDR2 from the germline V gene are WSHSY and SAAADI. V dropped 3 bases and J dropped 8 bases, with 11 bases sitting between them. The length of the CDR3 is 14 residues. Profiling relied on immunoSEQ multiplex PCR, and the TCRdb table lists in-frame clones only, not all of them. The sample lists approximately 28,000 clones; around nine tenths were seen once. The receptor was isolated from a woman aged 60-75 years in good health, CMV-negative, and a related stem cell transplant donor. The chain employs TRBV10-2 and TRBJ1-6; D ambiguous. What was sequenced was naive CD4+ T cells sorted from PBMCs. CDR3 loop: CASSDQDAYSPLHF. The CDR3 DNA reads as TGCGCCAGCAGTGATCAGGATGCCTATTCACCCCTCCACTTT.